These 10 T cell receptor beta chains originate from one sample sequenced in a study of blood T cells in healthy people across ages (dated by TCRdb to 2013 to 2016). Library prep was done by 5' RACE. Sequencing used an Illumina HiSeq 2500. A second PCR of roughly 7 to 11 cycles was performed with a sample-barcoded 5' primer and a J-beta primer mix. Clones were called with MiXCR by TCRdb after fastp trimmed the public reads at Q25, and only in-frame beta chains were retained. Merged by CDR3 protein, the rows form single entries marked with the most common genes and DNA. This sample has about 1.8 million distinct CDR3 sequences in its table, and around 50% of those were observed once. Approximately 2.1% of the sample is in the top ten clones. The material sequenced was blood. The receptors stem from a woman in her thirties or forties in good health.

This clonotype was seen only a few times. The chain's CDR3 is CASDPSAQTYGYTF. Written as DNA, the CDR3 is TGTGCCAGCGACCCCTCCGCCCAAACCTATGGCTACACCTTC. The chain uses TRBV28 and TRBJ1-2; the D is unclear. The V end lost 8 bases, the J end lost 4 bases, and 17 bases lay between the germline ends. Germline CDR1 MDHEN, CDR2 SYDVKM. This CDR3 region has 14 residues.

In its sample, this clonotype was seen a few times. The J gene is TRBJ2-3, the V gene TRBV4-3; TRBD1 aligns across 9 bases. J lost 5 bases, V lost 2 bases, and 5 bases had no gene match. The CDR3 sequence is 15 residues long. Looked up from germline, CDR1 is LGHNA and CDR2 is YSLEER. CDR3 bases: TGCGCCAGCAGCCAACTGGGACAGGGAGGAGATACGCAGTATTTT. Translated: CASSQLGQGGDTQYF.

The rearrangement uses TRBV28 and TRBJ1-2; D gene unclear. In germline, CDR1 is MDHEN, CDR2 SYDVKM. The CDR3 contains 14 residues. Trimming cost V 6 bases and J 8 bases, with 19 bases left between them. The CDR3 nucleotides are TGTGCCAGCAGAATTCGTAGGGTGCCCGGGGGCTACACCTTC. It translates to CASRIRRVPGGYTF.

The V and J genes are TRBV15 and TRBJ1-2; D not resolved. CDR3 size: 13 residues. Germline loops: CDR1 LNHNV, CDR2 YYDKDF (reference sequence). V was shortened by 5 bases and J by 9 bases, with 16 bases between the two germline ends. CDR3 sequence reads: CATSLQDGRSYTF. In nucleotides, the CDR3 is TGTGCCACCAGCCTGCAGGATGGTCGTAGCTACACCTTC.

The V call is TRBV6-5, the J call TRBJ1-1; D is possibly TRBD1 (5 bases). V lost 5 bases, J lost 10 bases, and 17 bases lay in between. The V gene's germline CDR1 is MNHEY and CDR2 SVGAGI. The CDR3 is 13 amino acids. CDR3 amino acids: CASSPDRQWRAFF. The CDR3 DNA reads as TGTGCCAGCAGTCCCGACAGACAATGGCGAGCTTTCTTT.

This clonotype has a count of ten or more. The CDR3 region is CASSLREKLFF. In DNA, the CDR3 is TGTGCCAGCAGTTTACGTGAAAAACTGTTTTTT. The chain joins TRBV12-3 or TRBV12-4 to TRBJ1-4; D unclear. CDR3 length: 11 residues. Trimming shortened V by 2 bases and J by 7 bases, and 2 bases separated the two germline ends.

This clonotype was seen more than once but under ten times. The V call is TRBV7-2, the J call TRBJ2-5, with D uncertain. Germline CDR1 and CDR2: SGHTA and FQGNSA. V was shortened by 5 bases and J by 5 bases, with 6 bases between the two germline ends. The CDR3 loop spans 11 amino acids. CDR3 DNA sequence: TGTGCCAGCAGCACTTATGAGACCCAGTACTTC. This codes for CASSTYETQYF.

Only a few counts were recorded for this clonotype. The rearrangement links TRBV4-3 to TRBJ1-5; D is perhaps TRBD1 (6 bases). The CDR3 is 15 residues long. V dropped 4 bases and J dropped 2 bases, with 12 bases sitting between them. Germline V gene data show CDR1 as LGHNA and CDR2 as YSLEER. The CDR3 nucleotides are TGCGCCAGCAGCCCCCACAGGGACGGCAATCAGCCCCAGCATTTT. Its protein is CASSPHRDGNQPQHF.

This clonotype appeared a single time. The CDR3 region has the DNA TGTGCCAGCTCACCAAGTCAGACAGGGCCGGCGGAGGGGATCTACAATGAGCAGTTCTTC. Its translation is CASSPSQTGPAEGIYNEQFF. V usage is TRBV18 and J usage is TRBJ2-1; a possible D gene is TRBD1 (7 bases). Trimming shortened V by 2 bases and J by 3 bases, and 26 bases separated the two germline ends. The germline CDR1 and CDR2 sequences are KGHSH and LQKENI. The CDR3 is 20 amino acids.

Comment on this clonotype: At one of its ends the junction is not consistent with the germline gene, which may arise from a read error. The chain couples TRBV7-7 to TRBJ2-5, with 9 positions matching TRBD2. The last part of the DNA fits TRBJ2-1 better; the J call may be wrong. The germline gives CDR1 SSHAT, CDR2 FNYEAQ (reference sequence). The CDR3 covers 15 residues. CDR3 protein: CASSLGLAGQETQFF. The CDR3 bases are TGTGCTAGCAGCTTAGGGCTAGCGGGGCAAGAGACCCAGTTCTTC.